Listed here are 32 T cell receptor beta chains from one sample, sequenced in a study of T cells in Graves' hyperthyroidism and ophthalmopathy. TCR beta CDR3 regions were amplified from RNA. HTBI primers were used for first-round RT-PCR of the TCR CDR3. TCRdb itself ran the multiplex PCR reads through MiXCR, one entry per CDR3 protein. The sample yields more than 550,000 distinct CDR3 sequences, around 15% seen once. The material sequenced was blood. These TCRs come from a man in his forties or fifties with Graves' hyperthyroidism.

There are many counts of this clonotype. The rearrangement joins TRBV20-1 to TRBJ2-5, with D perhaps assigned TRBD1 or TRBD2 (5 bases each). Germline CDR1 is DFQATT and CDR2 is SNEGSKA (reference sequence). The CDR3 is made up of 14 amino acids. The ends were cut back, 1 base at V and 2 bases at J, with 11 bases in the middle. CDR3: CSARGGRPQETQYF. The CDR3 DNA sequence: TGCAGTGCTAGAGGGGGACGGCCTCAAGAGACCCAGTACTTC.

Regarding this clonotype: Since a much larger clone is just one base distant, this may be a read error. The chain recombines TRBV2 with TRBJ2-1; perhaps TRBD2 as D (5 bases). The CDR3 covers 13 residues. Germline values: CDR1 SNHLY, CDR2 FYNNEI. The V end was cut by 6 bases, the J end by 7 bases, with 13 bases between. CDR3 amino acids: CASREPEANEQFF. DNA for the CDR3: TGTGCCAGCAGGGAGCCGGAGGCAAATGAGCAGTTCTTC.

The V and J genes are TRBV11-2 and TRBJ2-1, with 11 bases aligning to TRBD2. Germline V gene data show CDR1 as SGHAT and CDR2 as FQNNGV. V trimming: 5 bases; J trimming: 5 bases; junction bases outside the gene matches: 8. The CDR3 consists of 16 residues. The DNA of the CDR3 is TGTGCCAGCAGCCTAACGCTAGCGGGAGGCGACAATGAGCAGTTCTTC. Translated: CASSLTLAGGDNEQFF.

This sequence joins TRBV18 and TRBJ1-2; 12 bases align to TRBD1. The CDR3 has 15 amino acids. Per the germline V gene, CDR1 is KGHSH and CDR2 is LQKENI. With 3 bases clipped from V and 4 bases from J, the junction kept 3 bases outside the gene matches. CDR3 region: CASSPGTGGSYGYTF. In nucleotides, the CDR3 is TGTGCCAGCTCACCTGGGACAGGGGGCTCCTATGGCTACACCTTC.

This clonotype was observed at least ten times. The V gene is TRBV28, the J gene TRBJ2-3; no firm D call. CDR3 length: 12 amino acids. CDR1 MDHEN and CDR2 SYDVKM come from the germline V gene. V gave up 3 bases and J gave up 4 bases, with 5 bases separating them. DNA for the CDR3: TGTGCCAGCAGTTTTTTTCCAGATACGCAGTATTTT. This translates into CASSFFPDTQYF.

The chain couples TRBV29-1 to TRBJ1-2, with 7 bases identical to TRBD1. Per the germline V gene, CDR1 is SQVTM and CDR2 is ANQGSEA. This CDR3 has 16 residues. V lost 3 bases, J lost 5 bases, and 15 bases stayed unmatched. The chain's CDR3 is CSVDVSTGPANYGYTF. CDR3 nucleotide sequence: TGCAGCGTTGACGTATCGACAGGGCCGGCCAATTATGGCTACACCTTC.

The chain uses TRBV11-2 and TRBJ2-1; 9 bases are a match to TRBD1. Germline V CDR1 and CDR2: SGHAT, FQNNGV. J gave up 7 bases and V 3 bases, and 13 bases lay outside the gene matches. This CDR3 is 17 amino acids long. CDR3 DNA: TGTGCCAGCAGCTTCGATCAGGCCGGGACAGGGAGTAATGAGCAGTTCTTC. As protein: CASSFDQAGTGSNEQFF.

This clonotype was recorded once. This may be a read error, as it is one base from a much larger clone. The chain employs TRBV7-9 and TRBJ1-2; 7 bases match TRBD1. The CDR3 length is 15 residues. V lost 1 base and J lost 5; bases outside the gene matches: 7. The germline CDR1 and CDR2 sequences are SEHNR and FQNEAQ (reference sequence). The CDR3 DNA sequence: TGTGCCAGCAGCTTAGACAGGGGAGGAATATATGGCTACACCTTC. This translates into CASSLDRGGIYGYTF.

This clonotype has a count of ten or more. CDR3 bases: TGTGCCAGCAGTCTCAATTCGCTCGGGGCTTCCTACGAGCAGTACTTC. This translates into CASSLNSLGASYEQYF. The chain carries TRBV28 and TRBJ2-7; D is tentatively TRBD1 or TRBD2 (5 bases each). Germline assignment: CDR1 MDHEN and CDR2 SYDVKM. Trimming removed 5 bases from V and 1 base from J, with 18 bases in between. The CDR3 sequence is 16 residues long. The full variable domain, in which reference TRBV28 and TRBJ2-7 provide the parts outside the CDR3, is DVKVTQSSRYLVKRTGEKVFLECVQDMDHENMFWYRQDPGLGLRLIYFSYDVKMKEKGDIPEGYSVSREKKERFSLILESASTNQTSMYLCASSLNSLGASYEQYFGPGTRLTVT.

The chain is built from TRBV7-6 and TRBJ2-2; D perhaps matches TRBD1 (5 bases). Germline CDR1 is SGHVS and CDR2 is FNYEAQ. CDR3 length equals 14 residues. Trimming stripped 5 bases from V and 5 bases from J, with 12 bases between. Here the CDR3 DNA reads TGTGCCAGCAGCCCCCGACAGTCGACCGGGGAGCTGTTTTTT. The encoded protein is CASSPRQSTGELFF. Full variable domain (missing parts from reference TRBV7-6 and TRBJ2-2): GAGVSQSPRYKVTKRGQDVALRCDPISGHVSLYWYRQALGQGPEFLTYFNYEAQQDKSGLPNDRFSAERPEGSISTLTIQRTEQRDSAMYRCASSPRQSTGELFFGEGSRLTVL.

This clonotype has a count of ten or more. The chain couples TRBV14 to TRBJ2-7, with 8 bases aligning to TRBD2. The trim removed 1 base at V and 5 bases at J, leaving 7 bases unmatched. The length of the CDR3 is 15 residues. Germline V gene lookup returns CDR1 SGHDN and CDR2 FVKESK. The CDR3 region is CASSQATGGSHEQYF. The CDR3 DNA is TGTGCCAGCAGCCAAGCGACGGGAGGGTCCCACGAGCAGTACTTC.

This clonotype was recorded at least ten times. This chain uses TRBV27 with TRBJ1-2, with D tentatively TRBD1 (5 bases). Germline CDR1 is MNHEY and CDR2 is SMNVEV (reference sequence). The ends were cut back, 4 bases at V and 8 bases at J, with 23 bases in the middle. This CDR3 has 16 amino acids. The CDR3 sequence: CASSWTAGSSVYGYTF. CDR3 DNA sequence: TGTGCCAGCAGTTGGACGGCAGGGAGCTCAGTATACGGCTACACCTTC.

This clonotype occurred many times. The CDR3 DNA reads as TGTGCCAGCAGCGTAGGGTCTAGCACTGAAGCTTTCTTT. Translating gives CASSVGSSTEAFF. The chain has TRBV9 and TRBJ1-1; no definite D call. The CDR3 extends over 13 amino acids. CDR1 is SGDLS and CDR2 is YYNGEE in the germline V gene. With 0 bases removed from V and 4 bases from J, the gap between germline ends came to 7 bases.

This clonotype was detected only a few times. J is TRBJ1-2 and V is TRBV28; D is unresolved. CDR1 is MDHEN, CDR2 SYDVKM, per germline. V was pared by 10 bases and J by 1 base, with 13 bases between. The CDR3 is made up of 13 amino acids. The CDR3 nucleotides read TGTGCCATTCAGCTAGCACTTAACTATGGCTACACCTTC. Amino acid sequence: CAIQLALNYGYTF.

The chain combines TRBV12-3 or TRBV12-4 with TRBJ1-1, with D possibly being TRBD1 (5 bases). V was cut by 6 bases and J by 5 bases, with 16 bases left in between. CDR3 size: 14 residues. The chain's CDR3 is CASSRDAGGTEAFF. The CDR3 coding sequence is TGTGCCAGCAGCCGTGACGCGGGGGGAACTGAAGCTTTCTTT.

On this clonotype itself: At one boundary the junction diverges from the germline segment, which might be a read error. V and J are TRBV12-3 or TRBV12-4 and TRBJ1-1, with TRBD1 matching 11 bases. CDR3 length: 17 residues. CDR3 amino acids: CASSSPDRGQVNSEAFF. DNA of the CDR3: TGTGCCAGCAGTTCCCCGGACAGGGGGCAAGTGAACTCTGAAGCTTTCTTT.

This clonotype was seen many times. This chain uses TRBV7-2 with TRBJ2-3, with D perhaps matching TRBD1 (6 bases). Germline CDR1 SGHTA, CDR2 FQGNSA. The CDR3 contains 15 residues. V dropped 5 bases and J dropped 6 bases, with 18 bases sitting between them. The CDR3 nucleotides are TGTGCCAGCAGCAGTGGCAGGGGAAAGGAGGATACGCAGTATTTT. Residues: CASSSGRGKEDTQYF. The full variable domain, rest sourced from reference TRBV7-2 and TRBJ2-3, is GAGVSQSPSNKVTEKGKDVELRCDPISGHTALYWYRQSLGQGLEFLIYFQGNSAPDKSGLPSDRFSAERTGGSVSTLTIQRTQQEDSAVYLCASSSGRGKEDTQYFGPGTRLTVL.

This clonotype was recorded at least ten times. The gene calls are TRBV6-1 and TRBJ1-1; TRBD1 matches 9 bases. J lost 4 bases, V lost 6 bases, and 9 bases had no gene match. Germline CDR1 reads MNHNS; CDR2 reads SASEGT. The CDR3 has 15 residues. The CDR3 bases are TGTGCCAGCAGGGGGACAGGGCTTGCGAGCACTGAAGCTTTCTTT. Translated, it gives CASRGTGLASTEAFF.

This clonotype was picked up many times. The chain uses TRBV19 and TRBJ1-4; the match to TRBD1 covers 7 bases. The length of the CDR3 is 15 residues. J gave up 0 bases and V 6 bases, and 4 bases lay outside the gene matches. Germline values: CDR1 LNHDA, CDR2 SQIVND (reference sequence). This CDR3 is CASRGTAATNEKLFF. The CDR3 coding sequence is TGTGCCAGTAGAGGGACAGCTGCAACTAATGAAAAACTGTTTTTT.

This clonotype showed up many times. This chain connects TRBV20-1 to TRBJ2-5; D uncertain. CDR3 length: 12 amino acids. Germline CDR1 is DFQATT and CDR2 is SNEGSKA (reference sequence). V was cut by 3 bases and J by 2 bases, with 7 bases left in between. CDR3 residues: CSASNQQETQYF. CDR3 DNA sequence: TGCAGTGCTAGTAATCAACAAGAGACCCAGTACTTC.

This clonotype was recorded many times. The rearrangement uses TRBV28 and TRBJ2-7, with D uncertain. This CDR3 region has 12 residues. Germline-derived CDR1 and CDR2 are MDHEN and SYDVKM. V was shortened by 7 bases and J by 6 bases, with 13 bases between the two germline ends. The CDR3: CASNLGSIEQYF. DNA for the CDR3: TGTGCCAGCAACCTAGGTTCTATCGAGCAGTACTTC.

The sample holds many counts of this clonotype. The chain couples TRBV20-1 to TRBJ2-7; D is uncertain. This CDR3 region has 12 residues. Trimming pared 3 bases from V and 5 bases from J, leaving 11 bases between. Looked up from germline, CDR1 is DFQATT and CDR2 is SNEGSKA (reference sequence). As DNA, the CDR3 is TGCAGTGCTAGTGAAGGGTTGAACGAGCAGTACTTC. This translates into CSASEGLNEQYF.

This chain links TRBV3-1 with TRBJ2-7; D is uncertain. The CDR3 is made up of 15 amino acids. The germline V gene encodes CDR1 LGHDT and CDR2 YNNKEL (reference sequence). V lost 0 bases and J 2 bases, leaving 11 bases between the germline ends. DNA of the CDR3: TGTGCCAGCAGCCAAGATCGATATCACGCCTACGAGCAGTACTTC. Amino acids: CASSQDRYHAYEQYF.

There are a few counts of this clonotype. V gene TRBV29-1 combines with J gene TRBJ1-1; TRBD1 is a possible D gene (6 bases). Between the trimmed V and J ends, which lost 6 bases and 10 bases, there was a span of 21 bases. CDR3 size: 13 residues. Germline V gene data show CDR1 as SQVTM and CDR2 as ANQGSEA. CDR3 in amino acids: CSVHRDAVFGAFF. The CDR3 DNA follows: TGCAGCGTCCACAGGGACGCGGTTTTCGGAGCTTTCTTT.

Ten or more counts support this clonotype. The chain carries TRBV11-2 and TRBJ2-5; unclear D gene. Germline V gene lookup returns CDR1 SGHAT and CDR2 FQNNGV. The length of the CDR3 is 13 residues. Trimming left V 5 bases short and J 2 bases short, with 9 bases between. The CDR3 loop reads CASSQEYQETQYF. CDR3 DNA sequence: TGTGCCAGCAGCCAGGAGTATCAAGAGACCCAGTACTTC.

Concerning this clonotype: This may come from a read error, since a much larger clone is one base off. The chain employs TRBV28 and TRBJ2-5; TRBD2 might be the D (5 bases). The length of the CDR3 is 14 residues. Germline CDR1 reads MDHEN; CDR2 reads SYDVKM. The CDR3 region has the DNA TGTGTCAGCAGGCCCGCCAGAACGGGGGAGACCCAGTACTTC. Translation gives CVSRPARTGETQYF. Using reference TRBV28 and TRBJ2-5 for the parts outside the CDR3, the full variable domain is DVKVTQSSRYLVKRTGEKVFLECVQDMDHENMFWYRQDPGLGLRLIYFSYDVKMKEKGDIPEGYSVSREKKERFSLILESASTNQTSMYLCVSRPARTGETQYFGPGTRLLVL.

This clonotype has a count of ten or more. The V and J genes are TRBV2 and TRBJ2-1, with 9 bases matching TRBD2. CDR1 is SNHLY, CDR2 FYNNEI, per germline. The CDR3 runs to 14 residues. With 8 bases clipped from V and 7 bases from J, the junction kept 9 bases outside the gene matches. CDR3 coding DNA: TGTGCCAGCCGCGGGGGCAGCGGGAGGAATGAGCAGTTCTTC. Amino acid sequence: CASRGGSGRNEQFF.

V is TRBV24-1 and J is TRBJ1-1, with 7 bases matching TRBD1. V shed 7 bases and J 5 bases; nucleotides not matched to a gene: 6. Germline CDR1 KGHDR, CDR2 SFDVKD. The CDR3 is 13 amino acids. CDR3 coding DNA: TGTGCCACCAGAAGACAGGGTCAAACTGAAGCTTTCTTT. Translated: CATRRQGQTEAFF.

In this sample, this clonotype turned up a few times. V is TRBV30 and J is TRBJ1-1, with a tentative D call TRBD1 (5 bases). With 2 bases removed from V and 0 bases from J, the gap between germline ends came to 19 bases. Germline CDR1 is GTSNPN and CDR2 is SVGIG (reference sequence). The CDR3 has 17 residues. Written as DNA, the CDR3 is TGTGCCTGGAGTTTTAGAGGGACCACCTTTATGAACACTGAAGCTTTCTTT. Amino acid sequence: CAWSFRGTTFMNTEAFF.

This clonotype has at least ten counts. The chain employs TRBV12-3 or TRBV12-4 and TRBJ1-4; 9 positions agree with TRBD1. The length of the CDR3 is 14 residues. Trimming took 3 bases from V and 7 from J; bases not matched to a gene: 3. CDR3 sequence: CASSFGQGREKLFF. The CDR3 DNA reads as TGTGCCAGCAGTTTCGGACAGGGGCGTGAAAAACTGTTTTTT.

The CDR3 region has the DNA TGCGCCAGCAGTCGGGACAGGGCAGGCTATGGCTACACCTTC. Amino acid sequence: CASSRDRAGYGYTF. The genes are TRBV5-1 and TRBJ1-2; 9 bases line up with TRBD1. The CDR3 spans 14 residues. Germline CDR1 is SGHRS and CDR2 is YFSETQ. Losses at the gene ends were 5 bases for V and 4 bases for J; bases not matched to a gene: 6.

This CDR3 is CASSFGAATGTRSYNEQFF. The CDR3 DNA follows: TGTGCCAGCAGTTTTGGGGCCGCCACGGGGACCCGCTCCTACAATGAGCAGTTCTTC. The chain uses TRBV28 and TRBJ2-1, with D possibly being TRBD1 or TRBD2 (5 bases each). The CDR3 is 19 amino acids. Germline V CDR1 and CDR2: MDHEN, SYDVKM. V gave up 3 bases and J gave up 0 bases, with 21 bases separating them.